These 17 T cell receptor beta chains were sequenced from one sample in a study of OX40 agonist ivuxolimab in advanced cancers. The protocol used for the library was the immunoSEQ multiplex PCR assay. TCRdb re-hosts the immuneACCESS table, in-frame sequences only. Its copies lack some clones; in the studies checked, an unresolved V gene accounts for under half of them, and the cause for the rest is not known. Within this sample are about 130,000 clones, with about nine tenths of them counted one time only. The ten largest clones take up 0.9% to 1.2% of the sample. The sample was CD4+ or CD8+ T cells sorted from blood, taken in a trial of the OX40 agonist ivuxolimab. Receptors originate from an adult with an advanced solid tumor such as melanoma, head and neck, liver or kidney cancer.

This chain joins TRBV18 and TRBJ2-7; no definite D call. Germline V gives CDR1 KGHSH, CDR2 LQKENI. The CDR3 is 13 amino acids. Trimming took 1 base from V and 5 from J, leaving 9 bases between them. CDR3 sequence (DNA): TGTGCCAGCTCACCACTTCACCACGACGAGCAGTACTTC. Translated: CASSPLHHDEQYF.

This clone was observed a single time. The V gene is TRBV19, the J gene TRBJ2-4, with D perhaps TRBD1 (7 bases). V was pared by 5 bases and J by 1 base, with 21 bases between. CDR1 and CDR2 from the germline V gene are LNHDA and SQIVND (reference sequence). The CDR3 loop spans 18 amino acids. This CDR3 reads CASSPHPSTGRAKNIQYF. The CDR3 region has the DNA TGTGCCAGTAGTCCCCACCCCTCGACAGGGAGGGCCAAAAACATTCAGTACTTC. Full variable domain (remainder filled in from reference TRBV19 and TRBJ2-4): DGGITQSPKYLFRKEGQNVTLSCEQNLNHDAMYWYRQDPGQGLRLIYYSQIVNDFQKGDIAEGYSVSREKKESFPLTVTSAQKNPTAFYLCASSPHPSTGRAKNIQYFGAGTRLSVL.

The chain has TRBV18 and TRBJ1-5; D gene ambiguous. Trimming stripped 6 bases from V and 5 bases from J, with 17 bases between. The germline V gene encodes CDR1 KGHSH and CDR2 LQKENI. This CDR3 contains 15 residues. The CDR3, as DNA: TGTGCCAGCTCGGGGTTTGGTACCGCTCATCAGCCCCAGCATTTT. It yields the protein CASSGFGTAHQPQHF.

This clone was detected a few times. The same CDR3 can be traced to other DNA sequences in this sample. This chain links TRBV14 with TRBJ1-1, with D uncertain. Germline CDR1 SGHDN, CDR2 FVKESK. The CDR3 runs to 14 residues. V was pared by 1 base and J by 2 bases, with 8 bases between. CDR3 coding DNA: TGTGCCAGCAGCCAAGGACGGGGTAACACTGAAGCTTTCTTT. It translates to CASSQGRGNTEAFF.

V gene TRBV5-1 combines with J gene TRBJ2-1; 7 nucleotides agree with TRBD1. The CDR3 spans 16 residues. The germline V gene encodes CDR1 SGHRS and CDR2 YFSETQ. The ends lost 4 bases at V and 1 base at J; junction bases unmatched: 8. Written as DNA, the CDR3 is TGCGCCAGCAGCACCGGACAGGCGAGGTCCTACAATGAGCAGTTCTTC. This translates into CASSTGQARSYNEQFF. Full variable domain (remainder filled in from reference TRBV5-1 and TRBJ2-1): KAGVTQTPRYLIKTRGQQVTLSCSPISGHRSVSWYQQTPGQGLQFLFEYFSETQRNKGNFPGRFSGRQFSNSRSEMNVSTLELGDSALYLCASSTGQARSYNEQFFGPGTRLTVL.

The J gene is TRBJ2-7, the V gene TRBV14; D remains ambiguous. The CDR3 consists of 13 residues. Looked up from germline, CDR1 is SGHDN and CDR2 is FVKESK. Deletions cut 0 bases from V and 6 bases from J, with 9 bases between. The CDR3 loop reads CASSQDATSEQYF. The CDR3 nucleotides read TGTGCCAGCAGCCAAGATGCGACATCCGAGCAGTACTTC.

CDR3 residues: CASSESRVTEAFF. CDR3 coding DNA: TGTGCCAGCAGTGAATCTCGAGTAACTGAAGCTTTCTTT. J is TRBJ1-1 and V is TRBV6-1; no clear D. The V gene's germline CDR1 is MNHNS and CDR2 SASEGT. The V gene lost 2 bases and the J gene lost 5 bases, with 9 bases spanning the gap. The CDR3 length is 13 residues.

The gene calls are TRBV6-5 and TRBJ2-7; either TRBD1 or TRBD2 may supply D (5 bases each). Germline CDR1 is MNHEY and CDR2 is SVGAGI. CDR3 length: 15 residues. V was clipped by 7 bases and J by 1 base, with 17 bases between them. The DNA for the CDR3 is TGTGCCAGCAACCCCCCAGGGTGGAGGTCCTACGAGCAGTACTTC. Protein sequence: CASNPPGWRSYEQYF.

This clone has only one observation. V gene TRBV19 combines with J gene TRBJ2-5; D ambiguous. Germline values: CDR1 LNHDA, CDR2 SQIVND (reference sequence). Trimming cost V 4 bases and J 4 bases, with 10 bases left between them. The CDR3 has 13 amino acids. In DNA, the CDR3 is TGTGCCAGTAGTAAAAGGGAAGGAGAGACCCAGTACTTC. It encodes CASSKREGETQYF.

The gene calls are TRBV19 and TRBJ2-2; 10 nucleotides agree with TRBD1. CDR1 is LNHDA and CDR2 is SQIVND in the germline V gene (reference sequence). Germline trimming cut 3 bases from V and 5 bases from J; bases unmatched to any gene: 9. The CDR3 is 17 amino acids. The CDR3 reads CASSMAAGTGETGELFF. CDR3 nucleotides: TGTGCCAGTAGTATGGCGGCCGGGACAGGGGAAACCGGGGAGCTGTTTTTT.

The chain uses TRBV20-1 and TRBJ2-1, with D tentatively TRBD1 (5 bases). Germline V CDR1 and CDR2: DFQATT, SNEGSKA (reference sequence). The CDR3 is 11 amino acids. V was clipped by 4 bases and J by 8 bases, with 9 bases between them. CDR3: CSAMPGHEQFF. The DNA for the CDR3 is TGCAGTGCTATGCCAGGGCATGAGCAGTTCTTC.

About this clone: The identical CDR3 is also encoded by other nucleotide sequences in the sample. The chain links TRBV5-1 to TRBJ2-5; D call uncertain. The germline CDR1 and CDR2 sequences are SGHRS and YFSETQ. The CDR3 sequence is 11 residues long. Between the trimmed V and J ends, which lost 0 bases and 5 bases, there was a span of 2 bases. The CDR3 sequence: CASSLEETQYF. The CDR3 DNA is TGCGCCAGCAGCTTGGAGGAGACCCAGTACTTC.

The chain couples TRBV9 to TRBJ2-3, with 7 positions matching TRBD1. The V and J ends lost 2 bases and 0 bases, in that order; junction bases with no gene match: 9. The CDR3 runs 17 residues. Germline V gene lookup returns CDR1 SGDLS and CDR2 YYNGEE. CDR3 sequence reads: CASSVPLSGQSTDTQYF. CDR3 sequence (DNA): TGTGCCAGCAGCGTTCCGCTTTCGGGACAGAGCACAGATACGCAGTATTTT.

The chain carries TRBV9 and TRBJ2-2, with TRBD1 matching 10 bases. The junction had 2 bases not matched to a gene; V was cut back by 0 bases and J by 3 bases. The CDR3 runs 16 residues. In germline, CDR1 is SGDLS, CDR2 YYNGEE. The CDR3 loop is CASSVGTGGYTGELFF. CDR3 nucleotides: TGTGCCAGCAGCGTAGGGACAGGGGGTTACACCGGGGAGCTGTTTTTT.

This clone was counted a single time. This chain connects TRBV27 to TRBJ2-7; D gene unclear. Trimming took off 6 bases at V and 2 bases at J, with 17 bases between the two ends. Per the germline V gene, CDR1 is MNHEY and CDR2 is SMNVEV (reference sequence). This CDR3 is built from 15 residues. The chain's CDR3 is CASREDWISTYEQYF. Written as DNA, the CDR3 is TGTGCCAGCAGGGAAGACTGGATAAGTACCTACGAGCAGTACTTC.

This sequence joins TRBV4-1 and TRBJ2-4; D gene unclear. Germline CDR1 reads MGHRA; CDR2 reads YSYEKL. V was shortened by 0 bases and J by 10 bases, with 16 bases between the two germline ends. CDR3 size: 15 residues. The CDR3: CASSQDRLGPLIQYF. CDR3 in DNA: TGCGCCAGCAGCCAAGATCGTCTGGGCCCTCTAATTCAGTACTTC.

The rearrangement joins TRBV7-2 to TRBJ2-7; TRBD2 agrees at 7 bases. Germline trimming cut 3 bases from V and 3 bases from J; bases unmatched to any gene: 5. The CDR3 extends over 14 amino acids. Germline values: CDR1 SGHTA, CDR2 FQGNSA. The CDR3 loop is CASSFTGTNYEQYF. As DNA, the CDR3 is TGTGCCAGCAGCTTCACCGGGACTAACTACGAGCAGTACTTC.